This T cell receptor beta chain was captured by sequencing in a study of CD8 T cells in Susac syndrome. Study-level background: Sequencing included Susac syndrome patients, roughly six of them with active disease and about eight in remission. At the time of blood draw, patients with Susac syndrome were therapy-naive, receiving corticosteroids, or receiving intravenous immunoglobulin alone. Study conclusions and caveats: Regarding the TCR sequencing and HLA analysis, the study admitted that a relatively small number of individuals were involved.

RNA, at about 0.45 to 1 ug, was reverse transcribed with random hexamers. Multiplex immunoSEQ PCR targeted 54 Vbeta and 13 Jbeta TCR beta segments. Each CDR3 protein is one row after TCRdb ran MiXCR on the immunoSEQ multiplex PCR reads. The sample has 200,000 to 300,000 distinct CDR3 sequences; about 96% are singletons. Notes on this clonotype: Its target is unknown.

Looked up from germline, CDR1 is LNHNV and CDR2 is YYDKDF (reference sequence). The V end was cut by 8 bases, the J end by 1 base, with 12 bases between. This CDR3 has 13 amino acids. The chain carries TRBV15 and TRBJ2-7; D might be TRBD2 (6 bases). Sequenced: CD4+ T cells from PBMCs. This clonotype originated in a human donor with Susac syndrome. CDR3 in amino acids: CATRPGTSYEQYF. CDR3 DNA: TGTGCCACCCGACCCGGGACTTCCTACGAGCAGTACTTC.